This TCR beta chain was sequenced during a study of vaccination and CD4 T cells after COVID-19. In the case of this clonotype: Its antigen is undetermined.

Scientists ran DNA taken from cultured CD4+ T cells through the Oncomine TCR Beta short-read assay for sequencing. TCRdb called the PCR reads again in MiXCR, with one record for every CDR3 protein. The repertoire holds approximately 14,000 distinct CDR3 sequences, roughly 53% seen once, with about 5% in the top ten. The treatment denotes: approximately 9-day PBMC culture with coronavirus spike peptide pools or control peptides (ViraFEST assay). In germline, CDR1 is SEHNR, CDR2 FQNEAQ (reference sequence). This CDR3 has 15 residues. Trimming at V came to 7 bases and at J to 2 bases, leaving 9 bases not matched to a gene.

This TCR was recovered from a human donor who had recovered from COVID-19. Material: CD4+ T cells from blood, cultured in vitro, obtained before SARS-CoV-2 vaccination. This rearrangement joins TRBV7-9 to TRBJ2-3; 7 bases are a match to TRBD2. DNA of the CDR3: TGTGCCAGCACTGAAAAGGGACTACCCACAGATACGCAGTATTTT. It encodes CASTEKGLPTDTQYF. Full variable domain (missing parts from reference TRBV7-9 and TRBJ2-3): DTGVSQNPRHKITKRGQNVTFRCDPISEHNRLYWYRQTLGQGPEFLTYFQNEAQLEKSRLLSDRFSAERPKGSFSTLEIQRTEQGDSAMYLCASTEKGLPTDTQYFGPGTRLTVL.